The T cell receptor beta chain described here comes from a study of immune cell composition in non-small cell lung cancer. With 6 bases clipped from V and 8 bases from J, the junction kept 22 bases outside the gene matches. The CDR3 covers 19 residues. The germline gives CDR1 SGHTA, CDR2 FQGNSA. Sequencing was performed with immunoSEQ multiplex PCR; in TCRdb, only in-frame clones are kept and a portion is missing. Among 5,000 or so clones listed, roughly 80% were seen once. With regard to this clone: The antigen is not known.

Study-level results: Top 10 clone scores and clonality were higher in squamous than adenocarcinoma.

Sequences were obtained from lung tumor tissue. This TCR was recovered from a human donor with non-small cell lung cancer. V usage is TRBV7-2 and J usage is TRBJ2-1; the match to TRBD2 covers 10 bases. The CDR3 loop is CASRHAGLAGAPMYDEQFF. The CDR3 DNA follows: TGTGCCAGCAGACATGCGGGGCTAGCGGGGGCCCCGATGTACGATGAGCAGTTCTTC.